This T cell receptor beta chain was sequenced in a study of OX40 agonist ivuxolimab in advanced cancers. Study-wide background: In this cohort, patients received ivuxolimab, an agonistic anti-OX40 (CD134) antibody. Partial responses were observed in three patients, of whom one had hepatocellular carcinoma and two had cutaneous melanoma.

Notes on the study in general: The mean number of expanded clones was higher in CD8+ T cells than in CD4+.

Patients had blood sampled at baseline and again on cycle 4 day 1 and cycle 7 day 1. In regard to this clone: As yet, its antigen is unknown.

Looked up from germline, CDR1 is SGHTA and CDR2 is FQGNSA. Trimming pared 1 base from V and 1 base from J, leaving 21 bases between. The length of the CDR3 is 19 residues. The method was immunoSEQ multiplex PCR; TCRdb's version includes in-frame clones alone and lacks a portion of them. The sample lists tens of thousands of clones; over 75% were seen once. The receptor was isolated from an adult with an advanced solid tumor such as melanoma, head and neck, liver or kidney cancer. The sequenced sample was CD4+ or CD8+ T cells sorted from blood, obtained in a trial of the OX40 agonist ivuxolimab. This chain connects TRBV7-2 to TRBJ2-3; TRBD2 is a possible D gene (7 bases). The CDR3 region is CASSLVVGSAGAGTDTQYF. CDR3 nucleotide sequence: TGTGCCAGCAGCTTAGTCGTCGGGAGTGCGGGGGCGGGCACAGATACGCAGTATTTT.